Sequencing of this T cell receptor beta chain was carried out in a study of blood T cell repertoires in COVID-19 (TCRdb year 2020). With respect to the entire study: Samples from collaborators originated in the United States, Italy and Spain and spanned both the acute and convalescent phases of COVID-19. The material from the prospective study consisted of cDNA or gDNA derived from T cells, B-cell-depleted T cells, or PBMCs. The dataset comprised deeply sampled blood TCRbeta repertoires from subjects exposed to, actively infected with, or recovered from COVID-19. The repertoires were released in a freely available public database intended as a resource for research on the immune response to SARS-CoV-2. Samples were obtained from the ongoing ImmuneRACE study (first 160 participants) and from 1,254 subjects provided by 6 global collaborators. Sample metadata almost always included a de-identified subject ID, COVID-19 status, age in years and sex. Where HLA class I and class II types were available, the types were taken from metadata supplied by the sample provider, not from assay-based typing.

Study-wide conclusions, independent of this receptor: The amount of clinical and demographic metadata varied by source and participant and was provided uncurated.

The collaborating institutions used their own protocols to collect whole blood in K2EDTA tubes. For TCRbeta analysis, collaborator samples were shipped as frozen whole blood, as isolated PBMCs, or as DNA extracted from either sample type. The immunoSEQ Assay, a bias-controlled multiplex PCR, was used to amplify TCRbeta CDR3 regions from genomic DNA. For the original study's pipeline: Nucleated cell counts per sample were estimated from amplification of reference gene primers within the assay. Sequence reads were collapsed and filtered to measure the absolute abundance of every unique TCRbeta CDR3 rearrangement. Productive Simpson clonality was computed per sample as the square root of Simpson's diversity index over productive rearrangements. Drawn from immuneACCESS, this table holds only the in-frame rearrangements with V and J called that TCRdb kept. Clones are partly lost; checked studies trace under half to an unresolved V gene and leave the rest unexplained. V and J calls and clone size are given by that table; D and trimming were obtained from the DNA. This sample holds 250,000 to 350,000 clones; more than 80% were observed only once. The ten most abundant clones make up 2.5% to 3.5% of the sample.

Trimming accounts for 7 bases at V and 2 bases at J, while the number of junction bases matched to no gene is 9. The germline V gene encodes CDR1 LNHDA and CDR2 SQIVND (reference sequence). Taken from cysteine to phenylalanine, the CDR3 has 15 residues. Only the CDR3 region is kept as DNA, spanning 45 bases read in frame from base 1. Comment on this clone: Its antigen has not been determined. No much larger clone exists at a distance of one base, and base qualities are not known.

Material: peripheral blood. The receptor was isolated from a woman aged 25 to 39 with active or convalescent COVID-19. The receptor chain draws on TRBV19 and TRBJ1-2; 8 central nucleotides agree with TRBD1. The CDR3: CASTADRGRNYGYTF. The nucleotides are TGTGCCAGTACCGCCGACAGGGGTCGAAACTATGGCTACACCTTC. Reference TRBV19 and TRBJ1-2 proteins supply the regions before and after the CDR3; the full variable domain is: DGGITQSPKYLFRKEGQNVTLSCEQNLNHDAMYWYRQDPGQGLRLIYYSQIVNDFQKGDIAEGYSVSREKKESFPLTVTSAQKNPTAFYLCASTADRGRNYGYTFGSGTRLTVV.